The 32 T cell receptor beta chains given below trace back to one sample, sequenced in a study of OX40 agonist ivuxolimab in advanced cancers. Generated by immunoSEQ multiplex PCR, the TCRdb table keeps only in-frame clones and is missing some. The repertoire holds more than 80,000 clones, with around 88% as singletons. Sequences were derived from CD4+ or CD8+ T cells sorted from blood, sampled in a trial of the OX40 agonist ivuxolimab. The receptor source for this set is an adult with an advanced solid tumor such as melanoma, head and neck, liver or kidney cancer.

On this clone: At one end, the junction sequence differs from germline, possibly due to a read error. The rearrangement links TRBV7-3 to TRBJ2-7; tentatively, D is TRBD2 (5 bases). Per germline, CDR1 SGHTA and CDR2 FQGTGA. There are 10 residues in the CDR3. The CDR3 DNA reads as TGTGCCAGGCCCGGACTCGAGCTGTACTTC. It yields the protein CARPGLELYF.

The chain links TRBV7-9 to TRBJ1-1; D is unresolved. The CDR3 spans 13 residues. With 3 bases removed from V and 0 bases from J, the gap between germline ends came to 5 bases. Germline V lookup: CDR1 SEHNR, CDR2 FQNEAQ (reference sequence). The CDR3 reads CASSFTLNTEAFF. The CDR3 DNA sequence: TGTGCCAGCAGCTTTACCCTGAACACTGAAGCTTTCTTT.

The chain joins TRBV5-1 to TRBJ1-3; D remains ambiguous. V lost 7 bases and J 9 bases, leaving 14 bases between the germline ends. The length of the CDR3 is 12 residues. CDR1 SGHRS and CDR2 YFSETQ come from the germline V gene. For the CDR3, the DNA is TGCGCCAGCGGTTTGGGAGAAGGCACCATATATTTT. Translation gives CASGLGEGTIYF.

This sequence joins TRBV28 and TRBJ1-2, with TRBD1 as a possible D gene (5 bases). This CDR3 contains 18 residues. Germline V gene lookup returns CDR1 MDHEN and CDR2 SYDVKM. The V gene lost 1 base and the J gene lost 2 bases, with 20 bases spanning the gap. In DNA form, the CDR3 reads TGTGCCAGCAGTTTATCGACAGTCCCTAGACCGAAGAACTATGGCTACACCTTC. This encodes CASSLSTVPRPKNYGYTF.

The chain recombines TRBV5-1 with TRBJ1-6; tentative D call: TRBD1 (6 bases). The V end was cut by 1 base, the J end by 7 bases, with 15 bases between. The CDR3 loop spans 16 amino acids. The germline gives CDR1 SGHRS, CDR2 YFSETQ. As DNA, the CDR3 is TGCGCCAGCAGCTTGCACAGGGTGGGTGGCAATTCACCCCTCCACTTT. It specifies CASSLHRVGGNSPLHF. Together with reference TRBV5-1 and TRBJ1-6, the CDR3 gives the full variable domain: KAGVTQTPRYLIKTRGQQVTLSCSPISGHRSVSWYQQTPGQGLQFLFEYFSETQRNKGNFPGRFSGRQFSNSRSEMNVSTLELGDSALYLCASSLHRVGGNSPLHFGNGTRLTVT.

The chain joins TRBV7-9 to TRBJ2-7, with 12 bases identical to TRBD2. Germline V gene data show CDR1 as SEHNR and CDR2 as FQNEAQ (reference sequence). The ends lost 5 bases at V and 4 bases at J; junction bases unmatched: 6. This CDR3 is built from 15 residues. Written as DNA, the CDR3 is TGTGCCAGCAGCCGTAGGACTAGCGGGATTTACGAGCAGTACTTC. Translation: CASSRRTSGIYEQYF.

The rearrangement links TRBV9 to TRBJ2-3; D may match TRBD1 or TRBD2 (5 bases each). The CDR3 totals 13 residues. Germline V CDR1 and CDR2: SGDLS, YYNGEE. Here the CDR3 reads CPWSHKGEDTQYF. CDR3 nucleotides: TGTCCTTGGTCCCATAAAGGGGAGGATACGCAGTATTTT.

This sequence joins TRBV7-9 and TRBJ1-5, with TRBD1 matching 9 bases. The CDR3 is 15 residues long. Germline assignment: CDR1 SEHNR and CDR2 FQNEAQ (reference sequence). Germline trimming cut 5 bases from V and 6 bases from J; bases unmatched to any gene: 8. As DNA, the CDR3 is TGTGCCAGCAGCCTCACAGGGGGCAAGGGTCAGCCCCAGCATTTT. The encoded protein is CASSLTGGKGQPQHF.

The V and J genes are TRBV6-5 and TRBJ1-2, with D unclear. The CDR3 is 13 residues long. V lost 6 bases and J 5 bases, leaving 13 bases between the germline ends. CDR1 and CDR2 from the germline V gene are MNHEY and SVGAGI. The CDR3 DNA follows: TGTGCCAGCAGACTAGGACGGAGTTATGGCTACACCTTC. Amino acid sequence: CASRLGRSYGYTF.

The rearrangement joins TRBV9 to TRBJ1-2; no clear D. The length of the CDR3 is 14 residues. From germline, CDR1 is SGDLS and CDR2 YYNGEE. V shed 4 bases and J shed 3 bases, with 13 bases lying between them. CDR3 sequence reads: CASSPRAQDYGYTF. CDR3 coding DNA: TGTGCCAGCAGCCCTCGGGCCCAAGACTATGGCTACACCTTC. The full variable domain, completed using reference TRBV9 and TRBJ1-2, is DSGVTQTPKHLITATGQRVTLRCSPRSGDLSVYWYQQSLDQGLQFLIQYYNGEERAKGNILERFSAQQFPDLHSELNLSSLELGDSALYFCASSPRAQDYGYTFGSGTRLTVV.

The V call is TRBV4-3, the J call TRBJ2-7; TRBD2 matches at 8 bases. This CDR3 is built from 15 residues. Per the germline V gene, CDR1 is LGHNA and CDR2 is YSLEER. V shed 3 bases, J shed 7 bases, and the junction held 11 bases outside the gene matches. CDR3 sequence reads: CASSQFGGAQEEQYF. The CDR3 DNA reads as TGCGCCAGCAGCCAGTTCGGGGGGGCTCAGGAAGAGCAGTACTTC.

This rearrangement joins TRBV19 to TRBJ1-5; tentative D call: TRBD1 (6 bases). Trimming shortened V by 1 base and J by 0 bases, and 13 bases separated the two germline ends. CDR3 length equals 17 residues. Germline V gives CDR1 LNHDA, CDR2 SQIVND (reference sequence). The CDR3 DNA follows: TGTGCCAGTAGTATAGGCAGGGGAGGAAATAGCAATCAGCCCCAGCATTTT. Its protein product is CASSIGRGGNSNQPQHF. The whole variable domain, filled in from reference TRBV19 and TRBJ1-5, reads DGGITQSPKYLFRKEGQNVTLSCEQNLNHDAMYWYRQDPGQGLRLIYYSQIVNDFQKGDIAEGYSVSREKKESFPLTVTSAQKNPTAFYLCASSIGRGGNSNQPQHFGDGTRLSIL.

CDR3 DNA: TGTGCCTGGAGTGTCAGGAGCGGGCTCTCCTACGAGCAGTACTTC. Translated: CAWSVRSGLSYEQYF. The chain combines TRBV30 with TRBJ2-7; tentative D call: TRBD2 (6 bases). Per germline, CDR1 GTSNPN and CDR2 SVGIG (reference sequence). The CDR3 runs 15 residues. V was cut by 0 bases and J by 0 bases, with 12 bases left in between. Full variable domain (outside the CDR3, taken from reference TRBV30 and TRBJ2-7): SQTIHQWPATLVQPVGSPLSLECTVEGTSNPNLYWYRQAAGRGLQLLFYSVGIGQISSEVPQNLSASRPQDRQFILSSKKLLLSDSGFYLCAWSVRSGLSYEQYFGPGTRLTVT.

The gene calls are TRBV19 and TRBJ1-2; perhaps TRBD1 as D (6 bases). V lost 7 bases to trimming and J lost 4 bases, with 19 bases between them. The CDR3 runs 15 residues. Germline lookup yields CDR1 LNHDA and CDR2 SQIVND (reference sequence). The CDR3 spells CASNKGNRAGYGYTF. The CDR3 DNA sequence: TGTGCCAGTAATAAGGGGAACAGGGCCGGCTATGGCTACACCTTC.

The V call is TRBV6-4, the J call TRBJ2-1, with 12 bases lining up with TRBD2. Unmatched junction bases numbered 8, after V lost 8 bases and J lost 6 bases. The CDR3 loop spans 15 amino acids. Germline values: CDR1 MRHNA, CDR2 SNTAGT. The CDR3 region has the DNA TGTGCCAGCTCTGCCGAACTAGCGGGGGGCAATGAGCAGTTCTTC. Translated, it gives CASSAELAGGNEQFF.

The rearrangement joins TRBV5-5 to TRBJ1-2, with TRBD1 matching over 9 bases. V lost 3 bases and J lost 4; bases outside the gene matches: 10. CDR1 and CDR2 (germline): SGHKS, YYEKEE (reference sequence). The CDR3 extends over 16 amino acids. The chain's CDR3 is CASSWSGTGPFYGYTF. For the CDR3, the DNA is TGTGCCAGCAGCTGGTCCGGGACAGGGCCTTTCTATGGCTACACCTTC. The entire variable domain, with the rest obtained from reference TRBV5-5 and TRBJ1-2, is as follows: DAGVTQSPTHLIKTRGQQVTLRCSPISGHKSVSWYQQVLGQGPQFIFQYYEKEERGRGNFPDRFSARQFPNYSSELNVNALLLGDSALYLCASSWSGTGPFYGYTFGSGTRLTVV.

The V call is TRBV9, the J call TRBJ1-1; no clear D gene. V lost 3 bases, J lost 2 bases, and 5 bases lay in between. CDR3 length: 12 residues. Germline loops: CDR1 SGDLS, CDR2 YYNGEE. CDR3 region: CASSAANTEAFF. For the CDR3, the DNA is TGTGCCAGCAGCGCCGCAAACACTGAAGCTTTCTTT.

V gene TRBV6-1 combines with J gene TRBJ2-7, with D perhaps given as TRBD1 or TRBD2 (5 bases each). Looked up from germline, CDR1 is MNHNS and CDR2 is SASEGT. V was pared by 4 bases and J by 0 bases, with 13 bases between. The length of the CDR3 is 15 residues. The DNA for the CDR3 is TGTGCCAGCAGTGCCCCAGGGAGTTCCTCCTACGAGCAGTACTTC. It is translated as CASSAPGSSSYEQYF.

This clone showed up just once. This chain links TRBV7-8 with TRBJ2-3; 11 bases line up with TRBD2. CDR3 size: 16 residues. After removal of 5 bases from V and 2 bases from J, the junction contained 6 bases not matched to a gene. Per germline, CDR1 SGHVS and CDR2 FQNEAQ. The CDR3 coding sequence is TGTGCCAGCAGCCTGGAGGGACTAGCGGCCACAGATACGCAGTATTTT. Amino acid sequence: CASSLEGLAATDTQYF.

This clone was seen just once. The rearrangement uses TRBV7-8 and TRBJ2-5; the D call may be TRBD1 or TRBD2 (6 bases each). Germline lookup yields CDR1 SGHVS and CDR2 FQNEAQ. This CDR3 spans 17 amino acids. The ends were cut back, 1 base at V and 4 bases at J, with 19 bases in the middle. The CDR3 protein is CASSLVSRGGLGETQYF. The CDR3 coding sequence is TGTGCCAGCAGCTTAGTTTCCAGGGGAGGTTTAGGAGAGACCCAGTACTTC.

The rearrangement links TRBV6-1 to TRBJ2-5; D call uncertain. The germline V and J ends were trimmed by 1 base and 5 bases, with 11 bases remaining between them. Germline lookup yields CDR1 MNHNS and CDR2 SASEGT. This CDR3 region has 14 residues. The CDR3 coding sequence is TGTGCCAGCAGTGAAGGCCACCCGTTGGAGACCCAGTACTTC. Amino acid sequence: CASSEGHPLETQYF.

The chain employs TRBV5-4 and TRBJ2-7, with 8 bases identical to TRBD1. Unmatched junction bases numbered 8, after V lost 1 base and J lost 5 bases. The germline gives CDR1 SGHNT, CDR2 YYREEE (reference sequence). CDR3 size: 15 residues. The CDR3 region has the DNA TGTGCCAGCAGCTTGTGGGACAGGCTTTCGAACGAGCAGTACTTC. Residues: CASSLWDRLSNEQYF.

J is TRBJ1-1 and V is TRBV25-1, with 11 bases fitting TRBD1. This CDR3 spans 15 amino acids. CDR1 MGHDK and CDR2 SYGVNS come from the germline V gene. The V segment lost 1 base and the J segment 5 bases; nucleotides outside the gene matches: 3. CDR3 protein: CASSEWGTGGTEAFF. The CDR3 DNA sequence: TGTGCCAGCAGTGAATGGGGGACAGGGGGAACTGAAGCTTTCTTT.

In regard to this clone: It may be a read error: a sequence one base away is much more abundant. The genes are TRBV6-5 and TRBJ2-5; the D gene is possibly TRBD2 (5 bases). The V gene lost 6 bases and the J gene lost 5 bases, with 7 bases spanning the gap. The length of the CDR3 is 11 residues. CDR1 is MNHEY, CDR2 SVGAGI, per germline. CDR3 nucleotide sequence: TGTGCCAGCAGAGAGCGGGAGACCCAGTACTTC. This translates into CASRERETQYF.

The V gene is TRBV14, the J gene TRBJ2-5; D gene unclear. V shed 1 base and J shed 5 bases, with 11 bases lying between them. CDR3 length: 14 residues. CDR1 and CDR2 from the germline V gene are SGHDN and FVKESK. The CDR3 DNA reads TGTGCCAGCAGCCAAGTAACGGTCGCTGAGACCCAGTACTTC. Translation gives CASSQVTVAETQYF.

The chain uses TRBV5-4 and TRBJ1-4; tentative D call: TRBD1 (6 bases). CDR3 size: 13 residues. Germline V gives CDR1 SGHNT, CDR2 YYREEE (reference sequence). The V end was cut by 6 bases, the J end by 8 bases, with 14 bases between. CDR3 DNA: TGTGCCAGCAATCAACAGGGCGACGAAAAACTGTTTTTT. It codes for CASNQQGDEKLFF.

This clone was detected once. CDR3 residues: CASRKTGESNQPQHF. In DNA form, the CDR3 reads TGTGCCAGCAGGAAGACAGGGGAAAGCAATCAGCCCCAGCATTTT. V usage is TRBV6-6 and J usage is TRBJ1-5; 8 bases agree with TRBD1. This CDR3 has 15 amino acids. V shed 6 bases, J shed 1 base, and the junction held 5 bases outside the gene matches. Germline V gives CDR1 MNHNY, CDR2 SVGAGI (reference sequence).

J is TRBJ2-7 and V is TRBV18; the D call may be TRBD1 or TRBD2 (5 bases each). CDR3 length equals 14 residues. V shed 4 bases and J shed 2 bases, with 12 bases lying between them. Looked up from germline, CDR1 is KGHSH and CDR2 is LQKENI. The CDR3, as DNA: TGTGCCAGCTCACTCCGGGACCGCCCCTACGAGCAGTACTTC. Its protein product is CASSLRDRPYEQYF. The whole variable domain, filled in from reference TRBV18 and TRBJ2-7, reads NAGVMQNPRHLVRRRGQEARLRCSPMKGHSHVYWYRQLPEEGLKFMVYLQKENIIDESGMPKERFSAEFPKEGPSILRIQQVVRGDSAAYFCASSLRDRPYEQYFGPGTRLTVT.

The chain couples TRBV19 to TRBJ1-5; D uncertain. V was trimmed by 4 bases and J by 0 bases, leaving 13 bases between them. Germline V gene data show CDR1 as LNHDA and CDR2 as SQIVND (reference sequence). CDR3 length: 16 amino acids. The CDR3 protein is CASSRPVQNSNQPQHF. The DNA for the CDR3 is TGTGCCAGTAGTAGGCCAGTACAGAATAGCAATCAGCCCCAGCATTTT.

The J gene is TRBJ2-1, the V gene TRBV7-3, with D maybe TRBD2 (5 bases). The CDR3 covers 14 residues. Trimming shortened V by 2 bases and J by 7 bases, and 12 bases separated the two germline ends. Germline CDR1 SGHTA, CDR2 FQGTGA. The CDR3 protein is CASSLGPSMNEQFF. The CDR3 DNA follows: TGTGCCAGCAGCTTAGGCCCTAGCATGAATGAGCAGTTCTTC. Variable domain in full (rest from reference TRBV7-3 and TRBJ2-1): GAGVSQTPSNKVTEKGKYVELRCDPISGHTALYWYRQSLGQGPEFLIYFQGTGAADDSGLPNDRFFAVRPEGSVSTLKIQRTERGDSAVYLCASSLGPSMNEQFFGPGTRLTVL.

The chain combines TRBV7-2 with TRBJ1-5, with D uncertain. The CDR3 sequence is 11 residues long. V lost 2 bases to trimming and J lost 9 bases, with 5 bases between them. Looked up from germline, CDR1 is SGHTA and CDR2 is FQGNSA. Written as DNA, the CDR3 is TGTGCCAGCAGCTTAATGGGGCCCCAGCATTTT. It yields the protein CASSLMGPQHF.

The V call is TRBV6-5, the J call TRBJ2-7; the match to TRBD2 covers 8 bases. V was pared by 7 bases and J by 7 bases, with 9 bases of the junction left unmatched. CDR3 length equals 13 residues. The V gene's germline CDR1 is MNHEY and CDR2 SVGAGI. CDR3 region: CASTYRASGEQYF. CDR3 nucleotides: TGTGCCAGCACCTATCGGGCTAGCGGGGAGCAGTACTTC.